This TCR beta chain was observed in a study of cytomegalovirus exposure and HLA in healthy donors. Whole-study results and caveats: Compared with the roughly 700-donor mean, an Asian-associated ancestry cluster reportedly had fewer N-insertions, according to a later analysis. The classifier reportedly diagnosed cytomegalovirus status with high specificity and sensitivity.

This PCR relied on a set of 60 Vbeta primers and 13 Jbeta primers. Clones were read by immunoSEQ multiplex PCR, and TCRdb kept only the in-frame ones, dropping some. The sample has around 200,000 clones, around 84% seen once. The sample holds a few counts of this clone. The antigen is undetermined. The CDR3 loop spans 16 amino acids. Germline V gene sequence: CDR1 SGHNT, CDR2 YYREEE (reference sequence). V shed 2 bases, J shed 6 bases, and the junction held 7 bases outside the gene matches. V is TRBV5-4 and J is TRBJ2-3; 12 bases fit TRBD2. Sequenced: PBMCs. This clonotype was obtained from a girl aged 2 to 10 in good health and CMV-seropositive. CDR3 sequence: CASSLGRTSGTDTQYF. DNA of the CDR3: TGTGCCAGCAGCTTAGGAAGGACTAGCGGGACCGATACGCAGTATTTT.